These T cell receptor beta chains were read from a single sample in a study of T cells in Graves' hyperthyroidism and ophthalmopathy. TCRdb itself ran the multiplex PCR reads through MiXCR, one entry per CDR3 protein. The table lists approximately 400,000 distinct CDR3 sequences, roughly 14% of them singletons. Sample: blood. These receptors all come from a woman aged 18-29 years with Graves' hyperthyroidism. Both conserved end residues are part of each CDR3. The D gene is left open where the match is weak. Size tells how often a clone was seen (once, few, many) or the class of an expanded clone, and some rows leave it out.

v_call,clone_size,d_call,j_call,cdr3_aa,cdr3_nt
TRBV9,many,.,TRBJ2-7,CASSLAGTFYEQYF,TGTGCCAGCAGCCTAGCAGGTACATTCTACGAGCAGTACTTC
TRBV4-1,once,.,TRBJ2-7,CASSPRDGAYEQYF,TGCGCCAGCAGCCCCCGGGACGGAGCCTACGAGCAGTACTTC
TRBV29-1,many,.,TRBJ2-7,CSVQGRLTYEQYF,TGCAGCGTCCAGGGGCGCTTGACCTACGAGCAGTACTTC
TRBV12-3/TRBV12-4,.,TRBD1,TRBJ1-2,CASRTGGGNYGYTF,TGTGCCAGCAGGACAGGGGGTGGTAACTATGGCTACACCTTC
TRBV25-1,.,.,TRBJ1-1,CASSGAGNTEAFF,TGTGCCAGCAGTGGGGCGGGAAACACTGAAGCTTTCTTT
TRBV18,many,TRBD1,TRBJ2-3,CASSPGTGTDTQYF,TGTGCCAGCTCACCTGGGACAGGCACAGATACGCAGTATTTT
TRBV29-1,many,TRBD2,TRBJ2-5,CSVGERGLGETQYF,TGCAGCGTTGGTGAGCGGGGGTTAGGAGAGACCCAGTACTTC
TRBV20-1,few,TRBD2,TRBJ2-3,CSASTSGSTDTQYF,TGCAGTGCTAGCACTAGCGGGAGCACAGATACGCAGTATTTT
TRBV5-1,.,.,TRBJ2-7,CASSNGVYKAYEQYF,TGCGCCAGCAGCAACGGTGTCTACAAAGCCTACGAGCAGTACTTC
TRBV4-1,many,.,TRBJ2-3,CASSQTDGTDTQYF,TGCGCCAGCAGCCAGACGGACGGCACAGATACGCAGTATTTT
TRBV11-2,many,.,TRBJ2-7,CASSRLWQGINEQYF,TGTGCCAGCAGCCGACTGTGGCAGGGGATCAACGAGCAGTACTTC
TRBV7-9,few,.,TRBJ1-2,CASSPEHKIYGYTF,TGTGCCAGCAGCCCCGAGCATAAGATCTATGGCTACACCTTC
TRBV18,many,.,TRBJ2-7,CASSPRDGSYEQYF,TGTGCCAGCAGTCCCCGGGACGGCTCCTACGAGCAGTACTTC
TRBV6-1,many,.,TRBJ1-1,CASSSLDEAFF,TGTGCCAGCAGTAGTTTGGATGAAGCTTTCTTT
TRBV28,.,TRBD1,TRBJ1-2,CASSSDRVSGYTF,TGTGCCAGCAGTTCGGACAGGGTTTCCGGCTACACCTTC
TRBV2,many,.,TRBJ1-3,CASSGLGASSGNTIYF,TGTGCCAGCAGTGGTCTAGGGGCGAGCTCTGGAAACACCATATATTTT
TRBV2,once,TRBD1,TRBJ2-7,CASSERTGYYEQYF,TGTGCCAGCAGTGAACGGACAGGGTACTACGAGCAGTACTTC
TRBV11-1,many,TRBD1,TRBJ2-7,CASSLDRDAYEQYF,TGTGCCAGCAGCCTGGACAGGGACGCCTACGAGCAGTACTTC
TRBV12-3/TRBV12-4,many,.,TRBJ2-7,CASSFKLFGYEQYF,TGTGCCAGCAGTTTTAAGTTATTTGGGTACGAGCAGTACTTC
TRBV10-2,many,.,TRBJ2-1,CASIGRTVQNEQFF,TGCGCCAGCATCGGTCGGACAGTTCAAAATGAGCAGTTCTTC
TRBV20-1,.,.,TRBJ2-1,CSARRETRAYNEQFF,TGCAGTGCTAGACGGGAGACGCGCGCTTACAATGAGCAGTTCTTC
TRBV4-1,few,.,TRBJ1-5,CASSPLIGNQPQHF,TGCGCCAGCAGCCCCCTGATCGGAAATCAGCCCCAGCATTTT
TRBV12-3/TRBV12-4,many,.,TRBJ1-5,CASSLLNQPQHF,TGTGCCAGCAGTTTATTGAATCAGCCCCAGCATTTT
TRBV7-9,many,TRBD1,TRBJ1-2,CASSTGGQGGGYTF,TGTGCCAGCAGCACAGGCGGACAGGGGGGCGGCTACACCTTC
TRBV2,many,TRBD1,TRBJ2-7,CASSLVGQGFSEQYF,TGTGCCAGCAGTCTCGTGGGACAGGGGTTCTCCGAGCAGTACTTC
TRBV30,.,TRBD1,TRBJ2-1,CACSGTGDFNEQFF,TGTGCCTGCTCCGGGACAGGGGATTTCAATGAGCAGTTCTTC
TRBV19,many,.,TRBJ2-7,CASKGRTPVHEQYF,TGTGCCAGTAAGGGGAGGACACCGGTCCACGAGCAGTACTTC
TRBV6-1,.,.,TRBJ1-5,CASTIPNQPQHF,TGTGCCAGCACTATTCCCAATCAGCCCCAGCATTTT
TRBV5-6,few,TRBD1,TRBJ1-2,CASSLLQGAQGYTF,TGTGCCAGCAGCTTATTACAGGGGGCGCAGGGCTACACCTTC
TRBV6-8,many,.,TRBJ2-7,CASSYPAKQYF,TGTGCCAGCAGTTACCCGGCGAAGCAGTACTTC
TRBV12-3/TRBV12-4,many,.,TRBJ1-3,CASTQRRFSGNTIYF,TGTGCCAGCACCCAACGAAGATTCTCTGGAAACACCATATATTTT
TRBV12-3/TRBV12-4,many,TRBD1,TRBJ1-1,CASSLLLDRTEAFF,TGTGCCAGCAGTTTATTGTTGGACAGGACTGAAGCTTTCTTT
TRBV28,many,TRBD1,TRBJ1-5,CASTGTGVSNQPQHF,TGTGCCAGCACCGGGACAGGAGTAAGCAATCAGCCCCAGCATTTT
TRBV3-1,many,.,TRBJ2-2,CASSQAHPRGPGELFF,TGTGCCAGCAGCCAAGCACACCCAAGGGGACCCGGGGAGCTGTTTTTT
TRBV6-1,many,TRBD1,TRBJ1-4,CASSELGQGVTNEKLFF,TGTGCCAGCAGTGAACTCGGCCAGGGGGTCACTAATGAAAAACTGTTTTTT
TRBV5-6,many,.,TRBJ1-2,CASSSLGYGYTF,TGTGCCAGCTCGAGTCTTGGCTATGGCTACACCTTC
TRBV6-5,many,TRBD1,TRBJ2-7,CASSYSTGAREQYF,TGTGCCAGCAGTTACTCGACAGGGGCGAGAGAGCAGTACTTC
TRBV11-2,.,TRBD2,TRBJ2-2,CASSPSEEGPRTSGINTGELFF,TGTGCCAGCAGCCCTAGCGAGGAGGGACCGCGGACTAGCGGGATCAACACCGGGGAGCTGTTTTTT
TRBV2,many,.,TRBJ2-1,CASSAARAYNEQFF,TGTGCCAGCAGCGCGGCGAGGGCTTACAATGAGCAGTTCTTC
TRBV7-6,many,.,TRBJ2-1,CASSPRGDLSVEQFF,TGTGCCAGCAGCCCCAGGGGGGATCTCAGTGTTGAGCAGTTCTTC
TRBV19,many,TRBD2,TRBJ2-7,CASSRPGLAASYEQYF,TGTGCCAGTAGTAGGCCGGGACTAGCGGCCTCCTACGAGCAGTACTTC
TRBV27,.,.,TRBJ2-7,CASRDPKGEQYF,TGTGCCAGCAGGGACCCGAAGGGGGAGCAGTACTTC
TRBV11-2,few,.,TRBJ2-3,CASSRNRVEDTQYF,TGTGCCAGCAGCCGTAACAGGGTCGAAGATACGCAGTATTTT
TRBV30,few,TRBD2,TRBJ2-3,CAWDSGGSTSTDTQYF,TGTGCCTGGGATAGCGGGGGGTCCACTAGCACAGATACGCAGTATTTT
TRBV30,.,.,TRBJ2-3,CARAIGVFSTDTQYF,TGTGCCCGTGCCATAGGAGTCTTCTCGACGGATACGCAGTATTTT
TRBV6-1,many,TRBD1,TRBJ1-2,CASSPGQGANGYTF,TGTGCCAGCAGTCCCGGGCAGGGGGCGAATGGCTACACCTTC
TRBV30,.,.,TRBJ2-7,CAWADDVKYEQYF,TGTGCCTGGGCCGACGATGTGAAATACGAGCAGTACTTC
TRBV20-1,many,.,TRBJ1-4,CSARDPGKGYEKLFF,TGCAGTGCTAGAGATCCCGGCAAGGGTTATGAAAAACTGTTTTTT
TRBV18,.,TRBD2,TRBJ2-4,CASTLGLAGPTDIQYF,TGTGCCAGCACTCTAGGACTAGCGGGCCCGACTGACATTCAGTACTTC
TRBV9,few,.,TRBJ1-6,CAGSVEDGLRPLHF,TGTGCCGGCAGCGTAGAGGACGGCCTAAGGCCCCTCCACTTT